This TCR beta chain came from a study of blood T cell repertoires in COVID-19. Looking at the study overall: Sources were T cells, B-cell-depleted T cells, or PBMCs; the material itself was cDNA or gDNA.

The authors' processing: How many nucleated cells were present was estimated from reference gene primer amplification. The method was immunoSEQ multiplex PCR; TCRdb's version includes in-frame clones alone and lacks a portion of them. Clone size and the V and J calls come from that table; the DNA yielded D and trimming. This repertoire shows approximately 97,000 clones, 60% to 80% found once; its top ten account for approximately 9.8%. The trim removed 5 bases at V and 7 bases at J, leaving 11 bases unmatched. CDR1 SEHNR and CDR2 FQNEAQ come from the germline V gene (reference sequence). The CDR3 sequence is 15 residues long.

Sequenced material: peripheral blood. This sequence was found in a man in his sixties with active or convalescent COVID-19. The V gene is TRBV7-9, the J gene TRBJ1-2, with 9 bases that match TRBD1. For the CDR3, the DNA is TGTGCCAGCAGCCCGGGACAGGGTCTAATATTTGGCTACACCTTC. It encodes CASSPGQGLIFGYTF.